The 7 T cell receptor beta chains listed next were all sequenced from one sample in a study of CXCR3-negative and CXCR3-positive naive CD8 T cells. Study-level findings and limits: CXCR3-expressing naive cells carried TRB CDR3s more hydrophobic than those of CXCR3-negative naive cells.

The antigens for these receptors are not known. UMI-labeled TRB cDNA libraries were prepared by 5' RACE. TCRdb reprocessed the 5' RACE reads and stores each CDR3 protein as one record, lacking DNA. The sample includes about 150,000 distinct CDR3 sequences. Sequencing was done on a sample of naive CXCR3+ CD8+ T cells from blood. Sample subset: CD45RO-CCR7+CD27+CD95- naive CD8+ T cells expressing CXCR3 (TNR3+). The receptors were gathered from a human donor in good health. Some clones in this sample may be carry-over from other donors' samples.

The chain couples TRBV14 to TRBJ2-7; TCRdb returns TRBD1, unconfirmable since there is no DNA. Germline V lookup: CDR1 SGHDN, CDR2 FVKESK. The CDR3 length is 13 residues. Here the CDR3 reads CASSQGAGYEQYF.

The chain joins TRBV7-6 to TRBJ2-1; with no DNA, the TCRdb D assignment of TRBD2 cannot be verified. Germline CDR1 reads SGHVS; CDR2 reads FNYEAQ. The CDR3 totals 14 residues. The CDR3 loop reads CASRASGYYNEQFF.

The chain is built from TRBV4-1 and TRBJ2-2; the TCRdb call, TRBD1, lacks DNA for checking. The CDR3 runs to 17 residues. Looked up from germline, CDR1 is MGHRA and CDR2 is YSYEKL. CDR3 sequence reads: CASSSHPGTTNTGELFF.

The V gene is TRBV7-3, the J gene TRBJ2-7. This CDR3 region has 14 residues. Germline V gene sequence: CDR1 SGHTA, CDR2 FQGTGA. CDR3 in amino acids: CASSSNPRHYEQYF.

The chain couples TRBV6-5 to TRBJ2-7; the TCRdb D gene call, TRBD2, has no DNA to confirm it. There are 12 residues in the CDR3. Germline V gives CDR1 MNHEY, CDR2 SVGAGI. This CDR3 is CASSYSGYEQCF.

The chain recombines TRBV15 with TRBJ2-5; the D call from TCRdb, TRBD2, cannot be confirmed without DNA. CDR1 and CDR2 from the germline V gene are LNHNV and YYDKDF (reference sequence). The CDR3 is made up of 15 amino acids. The CDR3 region is CATSRDGRGGETQYF.

V usage is TRBV5-1 and J usage is TRBJ2-1; TCRdb proposes TRBD1, but this gene call is untestable without DNA. Per germline, CDR1 SGHRS and CDR2 YFSETQ. This CDR3 is 15 amino acids long. CDR3 sequence: CASSLRQGTTDEQFF.